This is a list of T cell receptor beta chains from one sample in a study of blood T cell repertoires in COVID-19. The table came from immunoSEQ multiplex PCR; TCRdb's copy has only in-frame clones and leaves some out. The table shows around 200,000 clones, with 80% to 90% occurring only once. The sequencing input was peripheral blood. These receptor sequences come from a middle-aged man with active or convalescent COVID-19. CDR3s include the opening cysteine and the closing phenylalanine or tryptophan. A D gene is named only where the DNA matches it firmly. Clone size is given for some rows only: seen once, a few or many times, or a class if the clone is expanded.

>TRBV2|TRBD1|NA|TRBJ2-1
TGTGCCAGCATAACGGGACAGGGGAATGATGAGCAGTTCTTC
CASITGQGNDEQFF
>TRBV5-4|NA|NA|TRBJ2-1
TGTGCCAGCAGTTTACAGGGAAACCCCTACAATGAGCAGTTCTTC
CASSLQGNPYNEQFF
>TRBV12-3/TRBV12-4|NA|NA|TRBJ1-2
TGTGCCAGCAGTTTACGGCCGGCAGGTGGCTACACCTTC
CASSLRPAGGYTF
>TRBV14|NA|NA|TRBJ2-7
TGTGCCAGCAGCCGGAGCGTTCTCTACGAGCAGTACTTC
CASSRSVLYEQYF
>TRBV5-1|TRBD1|NA|TRBJ2-5
TGCGCCAGCAGCGACCCAGGGGGCTCGGAGACCCAGTACTTC
CASSDPGGSETQYF
>TRBV9|TRBD2|NA|TRBJ2-5
TGTGCCAGCAGCGAGGCTAGCGGGGGGGCAGAGACCCAGTACTTC
CASSEASGGAETQYF
>TRBV4-1|TRBD2|NA|TRBJ2-3
TGCGCCAGCAGCCAAGCGGGGGGACTCACAGATACGCAGTATTTT
CASSQAGGLTDTQYF
>TRBV6-6|NA|NA|TRBJ1-4
TGTGCCAGCACAAAGGACAGCACACTGTTTTTT
CASTKDSTLFF
>TRBV5-4|TRBD2|NA|TRBJ2-3
TGTGCCAGCGAGCTCTCGGGGGGATCGGGCACAGATACGCAGTATTTT
CASELSGGSGTDTQYF
>TRBV6-6|NA|NA|TRBJ1-3
TGTGCCAGCAGTTACTCGATCGACAGGGGAAACACCATATATTTT
CASSYSIDRGNTIYF
>TRBV19|TRBD1|NA|TRBJ2-2
TGTGCCAGTAGTATCGGACAGGGGCACACCGGGGAGCTGTTTTTT
CASSIGQGHTGELFF
>TRBV9|NA|once|TRBJ1-2
TGTGCCAGCAGCGTAGCGGGGAACGCGGACTATGGCTACACCTTC
CASSVAGNADYGYTF
>TRBV14|NA|few|TRBJ1-3
TGTGCCAGCAGCCTCGCAGGGAGGAACACCATATATTTT
CASSLAGRNTIYF
>TRBV12-3/TRBV12-4|NA|NA|TRBJ1-5
TGTGCCAGCAGTTTACGGGAGACGCAGCCCCAGCATTTT
CASSLRETQPQHF
>TRBV15|NA|NA|TRBJ2-4
TGTGCCACCAGCAGAGATATGGGCGTCGAAAACATTCAGTACTTC
CATSRDMGVENIQYF
>TRBV12-3/TRBV12-4|TRBD1|NA|TRBJ1-5
TGTGCCAGCAGTTTAACAGGGGATCAGCCCCAGCATTTT
CASSLTGDQPQHF
>TRBV6-5|NA|NA|TRBJ2-7
TGTGCCAGCAGTTACCGGGATAGCTACGAGCAGTACTTC
CASSYRDSYEQYF
>TRBV5-8|TRBD2|NA|TRBJ2-2
TGTGCCAGCGGTAGCGGGTCCGGGGGCACCGGGGAGCTGTTTTTT
CASGSGSGGTGELFF
>TRBV20-1|NA|NA|TRBJ1-2
TGCAGTGCTCGGGTTTCCAGGGCCTACACCTTC
CSARVSRAYTF
>TRBV4-1|NA|NA|TRBJ1-1
TGCGCCAGCAGCCCAGGGATGAACACTGAAGCTTTCTTT
CASSPGMNTEAFF
>TRBV24-1|NA|NA|TRBJ1-2
TGTGCCACCAGTGATACTGTCTATGGCTACACCTTC
CATSDTVYGYTF
>TRBV19|NA|once|TRBJ2-2
TGTGCCAGTAGCCCGGGAAGGGTGAACACCGGGGAGCTGTTTTTT
CASSPGRVNTGELFF
>TRBV28|NA|once|TRBJ2-3
TGTGCCAGCAGTTTATCCCTCACAGGCACAGATACGCAGTATTTT
CASSLSLTGTDTQYF
>TRBV6-5|NA|NA|TRBJ2-1
TGTGCCAGCATGGAGAGGGCAGACAATGAGCAGTTCTTC
CASMERADNEQFF
>TRBV9|TRBD2|NA|TRBJ2-1
TGTGCCAGCAGCGTAGAGGTTGGGACTACCTCCTACAATGAGCAGTTCTTC
CASSVEVGTTSYNEQFF
>TRBV7-2|TRBD1|NA|TRBJ1-2
TGTGCCAGCAGCTTAGCGGGAAGAGGGACAGGGCTGGGCTACACCTTC
CASSLAGRGTGLGYTF
>TRBV3-1/TRBV3-2|TRBD1|NA|TRBJ1-6
TGTGCCAGCAGCCCAGGGGGCTCGAGGAATTCACCCCTCCACTTT
CASSPGGSRNSPLHF
>TRBV5-5|NA|NA|TRBJ2-6
TGTGCCAGCCACTCTGGGGCCAACGTCCTGACTTTC
CASHSGANVLTF
>TRBV5-1|TRBD2|NA|TRBJ2-1
TGCGCCAGCAGCTCCGAGGGCACTAGCGGGGGGGCATCCTACAATGAGCAGTTCTTC
CASSSEGTSGGASYNEQFF
>TRBV30|NA|NA|TRBJ2-7
TGTGCCTGGAAGGCCGGGGGGCCTTTAGGGGAGCAGTACTTC
CAWKAGGPLGEQYF
>TRBV7-2|NA|NA|TRBJ2-5
TGTGCCAGCAGCTTAGACAGGGAGAGAATCCAGTACTTC
CASSLDRERIQYF